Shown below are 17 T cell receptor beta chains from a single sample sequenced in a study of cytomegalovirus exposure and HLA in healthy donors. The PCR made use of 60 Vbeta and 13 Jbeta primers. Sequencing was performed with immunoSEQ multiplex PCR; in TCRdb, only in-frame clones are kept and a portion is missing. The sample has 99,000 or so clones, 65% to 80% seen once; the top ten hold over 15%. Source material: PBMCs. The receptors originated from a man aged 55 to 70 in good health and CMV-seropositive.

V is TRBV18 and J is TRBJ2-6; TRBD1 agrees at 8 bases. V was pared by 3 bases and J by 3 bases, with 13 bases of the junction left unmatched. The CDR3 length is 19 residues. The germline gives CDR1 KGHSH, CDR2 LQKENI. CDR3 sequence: CASSPLAQGAFGGANVLTF. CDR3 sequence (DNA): TGTGCCAGCTCACCCCTTGCGCAGGGGGCTTTCGGTGGGGCCAACGTCCTGACTTTC. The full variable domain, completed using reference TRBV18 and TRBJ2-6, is NAGVMQNPRHLVRRRGQEARLRCSPMKGHSHVYWYRQLPEEGLKFMVYLQKENIIDESGMPKERFSAEFPKEGPSILRIQQVVRGDSAAYFCASSPLAQGAFGGANVLTFGAGSRLTVL.

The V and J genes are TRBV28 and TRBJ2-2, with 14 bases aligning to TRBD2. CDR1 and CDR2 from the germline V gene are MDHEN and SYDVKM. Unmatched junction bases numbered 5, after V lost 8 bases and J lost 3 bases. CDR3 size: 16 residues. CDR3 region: CASETSGGADTGELFF. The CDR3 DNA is TGTGCCAGCGAGACTAGCGGGGGGGCTGACACCGGGGAGCTGTTTTTT.

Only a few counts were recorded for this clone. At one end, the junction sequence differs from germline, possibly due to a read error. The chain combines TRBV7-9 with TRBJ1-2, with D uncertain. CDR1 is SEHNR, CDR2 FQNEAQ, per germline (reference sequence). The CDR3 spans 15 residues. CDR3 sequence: CASSQDGSRDYGYTF. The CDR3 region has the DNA TGCGCCAGCAGCCAAGATGGAAGTCGGGACTATGGCTACACCTTC.

This CDR3 is CASSSPGQVGETQYF. The DNA for the CDR3 is TGTGCCAGTAGTTCCCCGGGACAAGTAGGCGAGACCCAGTACTTC. The rearrangement uses TRBV19 and TRBJ2-5; weak D call: TRBD1 (6 bases). Germline V gene lookup returns CDR1 LNHDA and CDR2 SQIVND (reference sequence). The CDR3 is 15 amino acids. V was cut by 5 bases and J by 5 bases, with 18 bases left in between.

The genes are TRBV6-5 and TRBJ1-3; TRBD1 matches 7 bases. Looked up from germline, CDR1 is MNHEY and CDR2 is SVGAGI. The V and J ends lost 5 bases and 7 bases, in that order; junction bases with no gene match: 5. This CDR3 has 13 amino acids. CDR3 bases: TGTGCCAGCAGTCCGACAGGGAGGAACACCATATATTTT. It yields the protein CASSPTGRNTIYF.

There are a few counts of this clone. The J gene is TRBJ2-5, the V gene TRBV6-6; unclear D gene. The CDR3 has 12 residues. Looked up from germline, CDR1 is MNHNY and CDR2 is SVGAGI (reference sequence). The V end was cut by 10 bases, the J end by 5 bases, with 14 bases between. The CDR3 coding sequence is TGTGCCATAAGGCAGGCTGACGAGACCCAGTACTTC. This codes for CAIRQADETQYF.

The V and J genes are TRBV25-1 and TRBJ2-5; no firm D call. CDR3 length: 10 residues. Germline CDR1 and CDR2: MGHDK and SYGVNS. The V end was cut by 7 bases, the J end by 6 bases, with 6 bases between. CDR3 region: CASKHKTQYF. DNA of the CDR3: TGTGCCAGCAAACACAAGACCCAGTACTTC.

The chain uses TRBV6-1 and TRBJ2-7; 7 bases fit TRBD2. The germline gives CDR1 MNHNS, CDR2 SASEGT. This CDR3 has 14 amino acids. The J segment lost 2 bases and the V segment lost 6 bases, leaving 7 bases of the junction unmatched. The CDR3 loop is CASRGVGGTYEQYF. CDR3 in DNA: TGTGCCAGCAGGGGAGTGGGGGGGACCTACGAGCAGTACTTC.

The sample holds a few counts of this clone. CDR3 bases: TGTGCCAGCAGTTGGACGGAGGCATACGGCTACACCTTC. This encodes CASSWTEAYGYTF. This chain uses TRBV28 with TRBJ1-2; D unresolved. CDR1 is MDHEN and CDR2 is SYDVKM in the germline V gene. The CDR3 is made up of 13 amino acids. V lost 4 bases, J lost 8 bases, and 14 bases lay in between.

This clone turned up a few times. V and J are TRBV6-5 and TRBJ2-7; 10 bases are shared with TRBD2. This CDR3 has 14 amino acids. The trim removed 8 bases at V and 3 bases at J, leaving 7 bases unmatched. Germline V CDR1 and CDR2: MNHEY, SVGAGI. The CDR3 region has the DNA TGTGCCAGCCTTACTAGCGGGGCCCACTACGAGCAGTACTTC. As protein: CASLTSGAHYEQYF.

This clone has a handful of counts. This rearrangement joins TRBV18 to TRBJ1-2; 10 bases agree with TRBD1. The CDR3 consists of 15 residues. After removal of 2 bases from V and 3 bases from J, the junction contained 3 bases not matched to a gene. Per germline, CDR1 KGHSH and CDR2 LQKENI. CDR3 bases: TGTGCCAGCTCACCAGACAGGGGGCGGGACTATGGCTACACCTTC. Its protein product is CASSPDRGRDYGYTF.

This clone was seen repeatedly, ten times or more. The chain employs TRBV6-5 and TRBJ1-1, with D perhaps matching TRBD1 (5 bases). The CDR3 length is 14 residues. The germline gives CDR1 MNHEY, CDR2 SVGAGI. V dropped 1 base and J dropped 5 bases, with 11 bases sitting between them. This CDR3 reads CASSYYGGWTEAFF. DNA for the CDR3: TGTGCCAGCAGTTACTATGGGGGGTGGACTGAAGCTTTCTTT.

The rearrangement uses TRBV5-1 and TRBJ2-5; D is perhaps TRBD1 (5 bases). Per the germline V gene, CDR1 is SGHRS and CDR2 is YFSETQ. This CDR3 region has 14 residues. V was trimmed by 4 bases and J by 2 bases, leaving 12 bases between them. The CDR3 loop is CASSPGHSQETQYF. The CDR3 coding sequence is TGCGCCAGCAGCCCAGGACACTCACAAGAGACCCAGTACTTC.

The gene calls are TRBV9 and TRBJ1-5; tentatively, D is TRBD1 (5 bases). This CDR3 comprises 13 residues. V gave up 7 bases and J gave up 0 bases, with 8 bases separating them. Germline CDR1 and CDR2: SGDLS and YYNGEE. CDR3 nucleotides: TGTGCCAGCGGGGACTTTAGCAATCAGCCCCAGCATTTT. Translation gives CASGDFSNQPQHF. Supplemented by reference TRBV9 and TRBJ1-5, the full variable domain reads DSGVTQTPKHLITATGQRVTLRCSPRSGDLSVYWYQQSLDQGLQFLIQYYNGEERAKGNILERFSAQQFPDLHSELNLSSLELGDSALYFCASGDFSNQPQHFGDGTRLSIL.

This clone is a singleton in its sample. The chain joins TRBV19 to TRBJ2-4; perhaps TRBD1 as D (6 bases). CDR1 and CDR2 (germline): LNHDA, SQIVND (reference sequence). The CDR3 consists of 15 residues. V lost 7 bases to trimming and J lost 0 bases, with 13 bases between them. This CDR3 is CASNAGAIAKNIQYF. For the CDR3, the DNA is TGTGCCAGTAACGCAGGGGCGATAGCCAAAAACATTCAGTACTTC.

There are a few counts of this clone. The DNA of the CDR3 is TGTGCCAGCAGTCCGGGGAGGGGATCGTCCTATGGCTACACCTTC. It encodes CASSPGRGSSYGYTF. V and J are TRBV28 and TRBJ1-2; perhaps TRBD1 as D (5 bases). Germline loops: CDR1 MDHEN, CDR2 SYDVKM. CDR3 size: 15 residues. The V end was cut by 5 bases, the J end by 4 bases, with 17 bases between.

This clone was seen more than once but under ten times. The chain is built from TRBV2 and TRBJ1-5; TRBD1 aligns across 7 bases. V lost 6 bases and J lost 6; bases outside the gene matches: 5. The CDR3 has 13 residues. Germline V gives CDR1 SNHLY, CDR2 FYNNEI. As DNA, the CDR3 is TGTGCCAGCAGCTACAGGGGTGGTCAGCCCCAGCATTTT. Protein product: CASSYRGGQPQHF.